The entry that follows covers one T cell receptor (beta chain) sequence. Assay used: immunoSEQ multiplex PCR; TCRdb lists only in-frame clones, some missing. This table has about 70,000 clones, approximately 91% appearing once. Between the trimmed V and J ends, which lost 0 bases and 7 bases, there was a span of 13 bases. Looked up from germline, CDR1 is MGHRA and CDR2 is YSYEKL. This CDR3 comprises 15 residues. The source of the sample is a study of T cell changes during pregnancy in multiple sclerosis. The rearrangement joins TRBV4-1 to TRBJ1-5; tentatively, D is TRBD1 (5 bases). The sample consisted of CD4+ T cells from peripheral blood mononuclear cells, taken after pregnancy. This receptor was identified in a female donor with multiple sclerosis, enrolled in a pregnancy study. CDR3 in amino acids: CASSQDLRGLQPQHF. Here the CDR3 DNA reads TGCGCCAGCAGCCAAGATTTGCGGGGCTTGCAGCCCCAGCATTTT.